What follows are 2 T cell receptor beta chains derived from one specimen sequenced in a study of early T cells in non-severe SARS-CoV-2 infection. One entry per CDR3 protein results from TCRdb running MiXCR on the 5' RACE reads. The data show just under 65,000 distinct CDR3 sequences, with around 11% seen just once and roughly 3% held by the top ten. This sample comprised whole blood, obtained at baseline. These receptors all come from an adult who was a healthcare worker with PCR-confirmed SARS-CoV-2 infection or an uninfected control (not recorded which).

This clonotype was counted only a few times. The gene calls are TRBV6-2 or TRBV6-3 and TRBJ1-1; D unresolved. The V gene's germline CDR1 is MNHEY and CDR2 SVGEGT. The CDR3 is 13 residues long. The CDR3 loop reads CTNMDNAPVEAFF. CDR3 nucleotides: TGTACCAACATGGATAATGCGCCCGTTGAAGCTTTCTTT.

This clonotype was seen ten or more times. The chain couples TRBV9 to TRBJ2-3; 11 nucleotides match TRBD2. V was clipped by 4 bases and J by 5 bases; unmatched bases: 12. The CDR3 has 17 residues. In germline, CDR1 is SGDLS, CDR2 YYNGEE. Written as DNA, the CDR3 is TGTGCCAGCAGCCGTAACCCGGGACTAGCGGTAGGAGATACGCAGTATTTT. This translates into CASSRNPGLAVGDTQYF.